In its sample, the clone carrying this T cell receptor (beta chain) was seen a few times. Its specificity is unknown. The germline V gene has CDR1 MDHEN and CDR2 SYDVKM. With V trimmed by 6 bases and J by 7 bases, 24 bases remained unmatched. CDR3 length: 21 residues. This entry is derived from a study of memory CD4+ T cells and cytomegalovirus serostatus. Study details: Of the healthy Belgian adults, several were CMV seropositive and 20 to 30 seronegative. The study, taken as a whole, reports: Suggested: most of the CMV-linked TCR signature lies in CD4+ memory cells.

Single viable CD3+CD4+CD8-CD45RO+ cells were sorted as the memory CD4+ T cells. Total CD4+ T cells were enriched by CD4 positive selection. The table came from immunoSEQ multiplex PCR; TCRdb's copy has only in-frame clones and leaves some out. The sample includes tens of thousands of clones, 77% of them seen just once. The V call is TRBV28, the J call TRBJ1-4; TRBD1 agrees at 12 bases. The sample was memory CD4+ T cells from blood. The TCR sequence derives from an adult in good health and CMV-seronegative. The CDR3 is CASSRLTTISGTGGYSEKLFF. CDR3 nucleotide sequence: TGTGCCAGCAGCCGATTGACGACCATATCCGGGACAGGGGGCTACAGTGAAAAACTGTTTTTT.